This is a list of T cell receptor beta chains from one sample in a study of T cells in Graves' hyperthyroidism and ophthalmopathy. TCRdb re-called the multiplex PCR reads with MiXCR, one entry per CDR3 protein. The sample lists around 260,000 distinct CDR3 sequences, less than 30% seen once, with around 28% in the top ten. The specimen sequenced was blood. These TCRs come from a man between 40 and 49 years old with Graves' hyperthyroidism that later progressed to Graves' ophthalmopathy. Both conserved end residues are part of each CDR3. The order of the fields is J gene, D gene, clone size, V gene, CDR3 DNA, CDR3 protein. D genes are given only for firm matches. Expanded clones get a size class; other rows say once, few or many, or leave the size out.

J gene: TRBJ1-2
D gene: -
clone size: many
V gene: TRBV20-1
CDR3 DNA: TGCAGTGCTAGCCGGGAGCCCGCCTATGGCTACACCTTC
CDR3 protein: CSASREPAYGYTF

J gene: TRBJ2-2
D gene: -
clone size: many
V gene: TRBV7-9
CDR3 DNA: TGTGCCGGCGGAGGGCTTAGGGAGCTGTTTTTT
CDR3 protein: CAGGGLRELFF

J gene: TRBJ2-2
D gene: TRBD2
clone size: many
V gene: TRBV4-1
CDR3 DNA: TGCGCCAGCAGCCAACTCATAGCGGGAGCTCCCAACACCGGGGAGCTGTTTTTT
CDR3 protein: CASSQLIAGAPNTGELFF

J gene: TRBJ2-5
D gene: -
clone size: many
V gene: TRBV6-5
CDR3 DNA: TGTGCCAGCAGTTACTACAACCGAAGGACAGAATTAGAGACCCAGTACTTC
CDR3 protein: CASSYYNRRTELETQYF

J gene: TRBJ1-1
D gene: -
clone size: -
V gene: TRBV6-1
CDR3 DNA: TGTGCCAGCACCTTGGGCCCGAACACTGAAGCTTTCTTT
CDR3 protein: CASTLGPNTEAFF

J gene: TRBJ2-2
D gene: -
clone size: few
V gene: TRBV18
CDR3 DNA: TGTGCCAGCTATCCAGCCGGGACGAACACCGGGGAGCTGTTTTTT
CDR3 protein: CASYPAGTNTGELFF

J gene: TRBJ2-7
D gene: TRBD1
clone size: many
V gene: TRBV27
CDR3 DNA: TGTGCCAGCAGTTTCGGACAGGGTCCGACCTACGAGCAGTACTTC
CDR3 protein: CASSFGQGPTYEQYF

J gene: TRBJ2-3
D gene: -
clone size: many
V gene: TRBV6-1
CDR3 DNA: TGTGCCAGCAGTGCCCGGCGTGGGACCACAGATACGCAGTATTTT
CDR3 protein: CASSARRGTTDTQYF

J gene: TRBJ2-5
D gene: -
clone size: many
V gene: TRBV5-1
CDR3 DNA: TGCGCCAGCAGCTCTACAGGGCGACAAGAGACCCAGTACTTC
CDR3 protein: CASSSTGRQETQYF

J gene: TRBJ1-1
D gene: -
clone size: -
V gene: TRBV6-1
CDR3 DNA: TGTGCCAGCAGTGCCTCGGTGGGGGCGAACACTGAAGCTTTCTTT
CDR3 protein: CASSASVGANTEAFF

J gene: TRBJ2-2
D gene: TRBD1
clone size: -
V gene: TRBV6-1
CDR3 DNA: TGTGCCAGCAGTGTGAACAGGGGCCAGAACACCGGGGAGCTGTTTTTT
CDR3 protein: CASSVNRGQNTGELFF

J gene: TRBJ2-7
D gene: -
clone size: many
V gene: TRBV6-1
CDR3 DNA: TGTGCCAGCGAAAAAAATCCAGGGATCTACGAGCAGTACTTC
CDR3 protein: CASEKNPGIYEQYF

J gene: TRBJ1-1
D gene: -
clone size: many
V gene: TRBV6-5
CDR3 DNA: TGTGCCAGCAGCCGTACGACGGTGAACACTGAAGCTTTCTTT
CDR3 protein: CASSRTTVNTEAFF

J gene: TRBJ1-1
D gene: TRBD1
clone size: many
V gene: TRBV6-2/TRBV6-3
CDR3 DNA: TGTGCCAGCGGACAGGGAGGGGAAGCTTTCTTT
CDR3 protein: CASGQGGEAFF

J gene: TRBJ2-7
D gene: -
clone size: many
V gene: TRBV11-2
CDR3 DNA: TGTGCCAGCAGCTTAGGGGTCAGCTACGAGCAGTACTTC
CDR3 protein: CASSLGVSYEQYF

J gene: TRBJ2-2
D gene: -
clone size: -
V gene: TRBV28
CDR3 DNA: TGTGCCAGCACATCAGGGGCCTTGGGCACCGGGGAGCTGTTTTTT
CDR3 protein: CASTSGALGTGELFF

J gene: TRBJ1-5
D gene: -
clone size: -
V gene: TRBV12-3/TRBV12-4
CDR3 DNA: TGTGCCAGCAGTGGCAGGGGTTTTCGCAATCAGCCCCAGCATTTT
CDR3 protein: CASSGRGFRNQPQHF

J gene: TRBJ2-2
D gene: TRBD2
clone size: many
V gene: TRBV6-2/TRBV6-3
CDR3 DNA: TGTGCCAGCAGTTCTAGCGGGAGGGACACCGGGGAGCTGTTTTTT
CDR3 protein: CASSSSGRDTGELFF

J gene: TRBJ2-5
D gene: -
clone size: -
V gene: TRBV12-3/TRBV12-4
CDR3 DNA: TGTGCCAGCAGCTATGGGACTGCCCAAGAGACCCAGTACTTC
CDR3 protein: CASSYGTAQETQYF

J gene: TRBJ2-7
D gene: TRBD2
clone size: many
V gene: TRBV7-8
CDR3 DNA: TGTGCCAGCAGCTCCGGGACTAGCGGGAGGTGGCGTCTCGAGCAGTACTTC
CDR3 protein: CASSSGTSGRWRLEQYF

J gene: TRBJ1-1
D gene: -
clone size: many
V gene: TRBV12-3/TRBV12-4
CDR3 DNA: TGTGCCAGCAGTTTTCTCAGGCGTGCTGAAGCTTTCTTT
CDR3 protein: CASSFLRRAEAFF

J gene: TRBJ2-7
D gene: TRBD2
clone size: many
V gene: TRBV27
CDR3 DNA: TGTGCCAGCAGTTCAGACCTAGCGGGAGCCTACGAGCAGTACTTC
CDR3 protein: CASSSDLAGAYEQYF

J gene: TRBJ2-3
D gene: -
clone size: many
V gene: TRBV6-1
CDR3 DNA: TGTGCCAGCGGTGGAGGCTCCCTCACAGATACGCAGTATTTT
CDR3 protein: CASGGGSLTDTQYF

J gene: TRBJ2-7
D gene: TRBD2
clone size: -
V gene: TRBV7-2
CDR3 DNA: TGTGCCAGCAGCTCCGGACTAGCGGGATTCTCCGAGCAGTACTTC
CDR3 protein: CASSSGLAGFSEQYF

J gene: TRBJ2-2
D gene: -
clone size: many
V gene: TRBV6-1
CDR3 DNA: TGTGCCAGCAGCCCCGGACGGGACACCGGGGAGCTGTTTTTT
CDR3 protein: CASSPGRDTGELFF

J gene: TRBJ1-5
D gene: TRBD1
clone size: many
V gene: TRBV19
CDR3 DNA: TGTGCCAGTTTACGACAGGGGGCCTCTAATCAGCCCCAGCATTTT
CDR3 protein: CASLRQGASNQPQHF

J gene: TRBJ1-1
D gene: -
clone size: many
V gene: TRBV30
CDR3 DNA: TGTGCCTGGAGTCATGGCCTGGGTGGCACTGAAGCTTTCTTT
CDR3 protein: CAWSHGLGGTEAFF

J gene: TRBJ1-1
D gene: TRBD1
clone size: many
V gene: TRBV11-3
CDR3 DNA: TGTGCCAGCAGCAGACAGGGTGACGGAGAAGCTTTCTTT
CDR3 protein: CASSRQGDGEAFF

J gene: TRBJ1-6
D gene: -
clone size: -
V gene: TRBV4-1
CDR3 DNA: TGCGCCAGCAGCCAAGGCAGCATCTCCTATAATTCACCCCTCCACTTT
CDR3 protein: CASSQGSISYNSPLHF

J gene: TRBJ2-1
D gene: -
clone size: many
V gene: TRBV27
CDR3 DNA: TGTGCCAGCAGTTTATATCTTGGCGCCTTCTCGGTCTTC
CDR3 protein: CASSLYLGAFSVF

J gene: TRBJ1-5
D gene: -
clone size: -
V gene: TRBV27
CDR3 DNA: TGTGCCAGCAGTTTGCGGACGGGGCCCCTCAATCAGCCCCAGCATTTT
CDR3 protein: CASSLRTGPLNQPQHF

J gene: TRBJ2-5
D gene: -
clone size: many
V gene: TRBV10-2
CDR3 DNA: TGCGCCAGCAGTGAGAACGGGAAACAAGAGACCCAGTACTTC
CDR3 protein: CASSENGKQETQYF

J gene: TRBJ2-7
D gene: -
clone size: -
V gene: TRBV6-2/TRBV6-3
CDR3 DNA: TGTGCCAGCAGCTATACTAGCTCCTACGAGCAGTACTTC
CDR3 protein: CASSYTSSYEQYF

J gene: TRBJ2-7
D gene: TRBD2
clone size: many
V gene: TRBV2
CDR3 DNA: TGTGCCAGCAGTGAATCTTTAGCGGGAGTTATAAACGAGCAGTACTTC
CDR3 protein: CASSESLAGVINEQYF

J gene: TRBJ2-7
D gene: -
clone size: many
V gene: TRBV27
CDR3 DNA: TGTGCCAGCCGTCTTTCGTTTCTGAACTACGAGCAGTACTTC
CDR3 protein: CASRLSFLNYEQYF

J gene: TRBJ2-2
D gene: TRBD2
clone size: once
V gene: TRBV19
CDR3 DNA: TGTGCCAGTAGCAGACTAGCAGCCTACACCGGGGAGCTGTTTTTT
CDR3 protein: CASSRLAAYTGELFF

J gene: TRBJ1-2
D gene: -
clone size: many
V gene: TRBV29-1
CDR3 DNA: TGCAGCGTTGCTGCACGGAACTATGGCTACACCTTC
CDR3 protein: CSVAARNYGYTF

J gene: TRBJ1-5
D gene: -
clone size: many
V gene: TRBV28
CDR3 DNA: TGTGCCAGCAGCCTCCCCGGGACTCGTAATCAGCCCCAGCATTTT
CDR3 protein: CASSLPGTRNQPQHF

J gene: TRBJ1-2
D gene: -
clone size: many
V gene: TRBV18
CDR3 DNA: TGTGCCAGCTCACCGGCACAGGACTATGGCTACACCTTC
CDR3 protein: CASSPAQDYGYTF

J gene: TRBJ1-5
D gene: -
clone size: -
V gene: TRBV7-2
CDR3 DNA: TGTGCCAGCAGCTTAGCCGTGGGGCTGGGCAATCAGCCCCAGCATTTT
CDR3 protein: CASSLAVGLGNQPQHF

J gene: TRBJ2-7
D gene: -
clone size: many
V gene: TRBV5-1
CDR3 DNA: TGCGCCAGCAGCTTGGGGGCCGATAGCTCCTACGAGCAGTACTTC
CDR3 protein: CASSLGADSSYEQYF

J gene: TRBJ2-7
D gene: -
clone size: many
V gene: TRBV6-7
CDR3 DNA: TGTGCCAGCAGACCCCCTCCCCCGACAGCGTCCGATTACGAGCAGTACTTC
CDR3 protein: CASRPPPPTASDYEQYF

J gene: TRBJ1-3
D gene: -
clone size: -
V gene: TRBV12-3/TRBV12-4
CDR3 DNA: TGTGCCAGCAGTTTGTACGGCGGCTTCTCTGGAAACACCATATATTTT
CDR3 protein: CASSLYGGFSGNTIYF

J gene: TRBJ2-7
D gene: TRBD1
clone size: many
V gene: TRBV27
CDR3 DNA: TGTGCCAGCAGTCGGGACAGGGGGATCTACGAGCAGTACTTC
CDR3 protein: CASSRDRGIYEQYF

J gene: TRBJ2-5
D gene: -
clone size: once
V gene: TRBV7-7
CDR3 DNA: TGTGCTAGCAGCTTCCCTTCTCGCGGGGAGGAAGAGACCCAGTACTTC
CDR3 protein: CASSFPSRGEEETQYF

J gene: TRBJ2-7
D gene: TRBD2
clone size: -
V gene: TRBV27
CDR3 DNA: TGTGCCAGCAGTTTATCCTCAGCGGGAGGGCTCGAGCAGTACTTC
CDR3 protein: CASSLSSAGGLEQYF

J gene: TRBJ2-7
D gene: TRBD2
clone size: many
V gene: TRBV6-5
CDR3 DNA: TGTGCCAGCAGTTACGACGGGAGGACCTACGAGCAGTACTTC
CDR3 protein: CASSYDGRTYEQYF

J gene: TRBJ2-7
D gene: TRBD2
clone size: -
V gene: TRBV2
CDR3 DNA: TGTGCCAGCAGTGAAGGACCAGCGGGGGAAGTCGGAGAGCAGTACTTC
CDR3 protein: CASSEGPAGEVGEQYF

J gene: TRBJ1-3
D gene: -
clone size: many
V gene: TRBV11-1
CDR3 DNA: TGTGCCAGCAGCCCAGCTCCTGGAAACACCATATATTTT
CDR3 protein: CASSPAPGNTIYF

J gene: TRBJ1-2
D gene: TRBD1
clone size: many
V gene: TRBV29-1
CDR3 DNA: TGCAGCGTAGGCAGGGGGTACTATGGCTACACCTTC
CDR3 protein: CSVGRGYYGYTF

J gene: TRBJ2-2
D gene: -
clone size: many
V gene: TRBV5-1
CDR3 DNA: TGCGCCAGCAGTTTAAGATTGGGGGACACCGGGGAGCTGTTTTTT
CDR3 protein: CASSLRLGDTGELFF

J gene: TRBJ1-2
D gene: -
clone size: -
V gene: TRBV10-2
CDR3 DNA: TGCGCCAGCAGTGACCAAAACTATGGCTACACCTTC
CDR3 protein: CASSDQNYGYTF

J gene: TRBJ1-2
D gene: -
clone size: many
V gene: TRBV20-1
CDR3 DNA: TGCAGTGCTAGCTATCAGCCGAATTATGGCTACACCTTC
CDR3 protein: CSASYQPNYGYTF

J gene: TRBJ1-1
D gene: -
clone size: many
V gene: TRBV5-1
CDR3 DNA: TGCGCCAGCAGCTTGGCCGGGGGGTCAATGAACACTGAAGCTTTCTTT
CDR3 protein: CASSLAGGSMNTEAFF

J gene: TRBJ2-2
D gene: -
clone size: many
V gene: TRBV30
CDR3 DNA: TGTGCCCGAAATAGCCGGGACCTCGACGCCGGGGAGCTGTTTTTT
CDR3 protein: CARNSRDLDAGELFF

J gene: TRBJ2-5
D gene: TRBD2
clone size: many
V gene: TRBV10-3
CDR3 DNA: TGTGCCATCAGTGAGAATCGACTAGCGGGGCAAGAGACCCAGTACTTC
CDR3 protein: CAISENRLAGQETQYF

J gene: TRBJ2-7
D gene: -
clone size: -
V gene: TRBV11-1
CDR3 DNA: TGTGCCAGCAGTCATACAATGAGCTCCTACGAGCAGTACTTC
CDR3 protein: CASSHTMSSYEQYF

J gene: TRBJ2-4
D gene: TRBD2
clone size: many
V gene: TRBV6-1
CDR3 DNA: TGTGCCAGCAGGAAAGAGGTCAACGCGGGGGAGTACTTC
CDR3 protein: CASRKEVNAGEYF

J gene: TRBJ1-1
D gene: -
clone size: many
V gene: TRBV4-2
CDR3 DNA: TGTGCCAGCAGCCAAGTCGACGAGAGGGTGACGAGTCTCACTGAAGCTTTCTTT
CDR3 protein: CASSQVDERVTSLTEAFF

J gene: TRBJ2-7
D gene: TRBD2
clone size: few
V gene: TRBV12-3/TRBV12-4
CDR3 DNA: TGTGCCAGCAGTTTTGCTAGCGGGATTTACGAGCAGTACTTC
CDR3 protein: CASSFASGIYEQYF